These 9 T cell receptor beta chains were all obtained from the same sample, sequenced in a study of blood T cell repertoires in COVID-19. The table came from immunoSEQ multiplex PCR; TCRdb's copy has only in-frame clones and leaves some out. Here the sample spans hundreds of thousands of clones, roughly 90% being singletons. The sequencing input was peripheral blood. The receptor set was obtained from a woman in her twenties or thirties with COVID-19, enrolled during active disease.

This chain links TRBV19 with TRBJ2-3, with TRBD2 as a possible D gene (5 bases). Trimming took off 3 bases at V and 6 bases at J, with 10 bases between the two ends. CDR3 length: 13 amino acids. Germline-derived CDR1 and CDR2 are LNHDA and SQIVND (reference sequence). The CDR3 sequence is CASSIGGLDTQYF. The CDR3, as DNA: TGTGCCAGTAGTATTGGCGGACTCGATACGCAGTATTTT. The whole variable domain, remainder taken from reference TRBV19 and TRBJ2-3, is DGGITQSPKYLFRKEGQNVTLSCEQNLNHDAMYWYRQDPGQGLRLIYYSQIVNDFQKGDIAEGYSVSREKKESFPLTVTSAQKNPTAFYLCASSIGGLDTQYFGPGTRLTVL.

The chain carries TRBV3-1 (or the pseudogene TRBV3-2) and TRBJ1-6; TRBD1 aligns across 10 bases. V trimming: 6 bases; J trimming: 9 bases; junction bases outside the gene matches: 2. Germline CDR1 and CDR2: LGHDT and YNNKEL (reference sequence). The CDR3 loop spans 13 amino acids. CDR3 nucleotides: TGTGCCAGCAGAGGGACAGGGGCTTCACCCCTCCACTTT. The encoded protein is CASRGTGASPLHF.

The rearrangement joins TRBV20-1 to TRBJ1-1; no clear D. This CDR3 contains 11 residues. The germline CDR1 and CDR2 sequences are DFQATT and SNEGSKA (reference sequence). V shed 6 bases and J shed 6 bases, with 11 bases lying between them. CDR3 sequence reads: CSALRYPEAFF. The CDR3 nucleotides read TGCAGTGCCCTTCGGTACCCTGAAGCTTTCTTT.

The chain carries TRBV15 and TRBJ1-6; tentative D call: TRBD1 (6 bases). CDR1 and CDR2 from the germline V gene are LNHNV and YYDKDF (reference sequence). Trimming left V 1 base short and J 4 bases short, with 11 bases between. The CDR3 runs to 16 residues. Here the CDR3 reads CATSRGTAGYNSPLHF. For the CDR3, the DNA is TGTGCCACCAGCAGAGGGACAGCGGGGTATAATTCACCCCTCCACTTT.

The gene calls are TRBV7-9 and TRBJ1-5; D is ambiguous. The CDR3 runs 12 residues. Germline values: CDR1 SEHNR, CDR2 FQNEAQ (reference sequence). Deletions cut 3 bases from V and 6 bases from J, with 6 bases between. The CDR3 DNA reads TGTGCCAGCAGCTTCGGTCGTCAGCCCCAGCATTTT. Translating it yields CASSFGRQPQHF.

This clone appeared once. V and J are TRBV24-1 and TRBJ2-7, with 7 bases lining up with TRBD2. CDR3 length equals 18 residues. Germline-derived CDR1 and CDR2 are KGHDR and SFDVKD. V shed 0 bases, J shed 1 base, and the junction held 11 bases outside the gene matches. This CDR3 is CATSDLREGQGVSYEQYV. The CDR3 DNA follows: TGTGCCACCAGTGATTTGAGGGAGGGGCAGGGAGTGTCCTACGAGCAGTACGTC.

This rearrangement joins TRBV6-1 to TRBJ2-7; 9 bases map to TRBD1. V shed 1 base, J shed 3 bases, and the junction held 4 bases outside the gene matches. This CDR3 is built from 15 residues. Germline CDR1 MNHNS, CDR2 SASEGT. The CDR3 loop is CASSEGGTGIYEQYV. In nucleotides, the CDR3 is TGTGCCAGCAGTGAAGGGGGGACAGGGATCTACGAGCAGTACGTC.

The genes are TRBV19 and TRBJ1-1, with D perhaps TRBD1 (5 bases). V lost 5 bases, J lost 4 bases, and 14 bases lay in between. Per the germline V gene, CDR1 is LNHDA and CDR2 is SQIVND (reference sequence). The CDR3 covers 14 residues. CDR3 sequence reads: CASSYFTQGTEAFF. The CDR3 nucleotides read TGTGCCAGTAGTTATTTTACCCAGGGCACTGAAGCTTTCTTT.

This clone was seen a single time. V and J are TRBV4-1 and TRBJ2-3, with 8 bases fitting TRBD2. This CDR3 spans 14 amino acids. V lost 4 bases, J lost 5 bases, and 5 bases stayed unmatched. Germline-derived CDR1 and CDR2 are MGHRA and YSYEKL. CDR3 in amino acids: CASSPGGGGDTQYF. The CDR3 DNA reads TGCGCCAGCAGCCCGGGAGGGGGGGGAGATACGCAGTATTTT.